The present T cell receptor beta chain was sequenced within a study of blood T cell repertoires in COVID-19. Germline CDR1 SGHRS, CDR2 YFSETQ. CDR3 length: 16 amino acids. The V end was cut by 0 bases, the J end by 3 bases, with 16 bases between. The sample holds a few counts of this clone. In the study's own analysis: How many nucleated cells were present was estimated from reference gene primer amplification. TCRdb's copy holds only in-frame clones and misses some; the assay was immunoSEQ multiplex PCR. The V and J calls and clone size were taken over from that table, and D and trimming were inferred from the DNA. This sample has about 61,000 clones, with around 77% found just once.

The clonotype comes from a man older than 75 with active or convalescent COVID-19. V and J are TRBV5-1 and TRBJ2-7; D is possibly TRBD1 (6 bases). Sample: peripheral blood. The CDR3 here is CASSLAPAGEGYEQYF. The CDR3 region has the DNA TGCGCCAGCAGCTTGGCGCCCGCAGGGGAAGGCTACGAGCAGTACTTC.